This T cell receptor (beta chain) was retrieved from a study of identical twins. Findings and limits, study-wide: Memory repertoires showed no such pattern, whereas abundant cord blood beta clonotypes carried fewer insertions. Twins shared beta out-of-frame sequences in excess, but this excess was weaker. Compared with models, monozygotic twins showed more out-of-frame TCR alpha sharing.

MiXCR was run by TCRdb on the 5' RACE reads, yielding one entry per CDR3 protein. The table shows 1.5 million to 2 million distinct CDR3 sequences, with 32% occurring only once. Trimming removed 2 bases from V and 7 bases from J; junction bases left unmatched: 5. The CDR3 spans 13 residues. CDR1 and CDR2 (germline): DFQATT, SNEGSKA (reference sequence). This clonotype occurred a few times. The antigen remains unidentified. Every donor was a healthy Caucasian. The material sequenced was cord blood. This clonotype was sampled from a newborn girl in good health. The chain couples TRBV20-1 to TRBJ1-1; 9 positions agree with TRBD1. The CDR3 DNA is TGCAGTGCTAGACTGACAGGGGGTATTGAAGCTTTCTTT. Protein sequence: CSARLTGGIEAFF.